Below, 4 T cell receptor beta chains from the same sample are listed, as sequenced in a study of post-analysis software for immune sequencing data. cDNA libraries of TCR beta carried unique molecular identifiers. A single record per CDR3 protein comes from TCRdb applying MiXCR to the PCR reads. The table shows roughly 600,000 distinct CDR3 sequences, with roughly two fifths occurring only once. Their antigens are not known. Findings and caveats of the study: Several TRBV segments (TRBV5-6, TRBV5-1 and TRBV20-1 among them) occurred more frequently in patients than in controls.

The sample consisted of blood. The receptors originated from a girl aged 5-17 years with multiple sclerosis.

The J gene is TRBJ2-7, the V gene TRBV10-3; 8 nucleotides line up with TRBD2. CDR3 length: 14 amino acids. Germline V CDR1 and CDR2: ENHRY, SYGVKD. V dropped 6 bases and J dropped 2; count of bases not matched to a gene: 6. The CDR3 DNA reads TGTGCCATCAGCCGGGGGGGCCAGACCTACGAGCAGTACTTC. Encoded protein: CAISRGGQTYEQYF.

The J gene is TRBJ2-1, the V gene TRBV4-1; 11 bases line up with TRBD2. The J call may be faulty, since TRBJ2-7 better matches the DNA end. CDR3 length: 20 amino acids. Germline CDR1 and CDR2: MGHRA and YSYEKL. CDR3 sequence reads: CASSPGGASGGTSSYNEQYF. CDR3 sequence (DNA): TGCGCCAGCAGCCCCGGGGGGGCTAGCGGGGGGACGAGCTCCTACAATGAGCAGTACTTC.

This clonotype was counted a few times. V and J are TRBV25-1 and TRBJ2-5; TRBD2 aligns across 15 bases. The germline CDR1 and CDR2 sequences are MGHDK and SYGVNS. This CDR3 has 16 amino acids. V was pared by 8 bases and J by 5 bases, with 9 bases of the junction left unmatched. In DNA form, the CDR3 reads TGTGCCAGCCGACGGACTAGCGGGGGGGCCTGGGAGACCCAGTACTTC. Its translation is CASRRTSGGAWETQYF. The full variable domain, with the rest looked up from reference TRBV25-1 and TRBJ2-5, is EADIYQTPRYLVIGTGKKITLECSQTMGHDKMYWYQQDPGMELHLIHYSYGVNSTEKGDLSSESTVSRIRTEHFPLTLESARPSHTSQYLCASRRTSGGAWETQYFGPGTRLLVL.

V is TRBV12-3 or TRBV12-4 and J is TRBJ2-5; D is undetermined. Trimming cost V 6 bases and J 0 bases, with 8 bases left between them. The CDR3 has 13 residues. CDR3 protein: CASRRTDQETQYF. For the CDR3, the DNA is TGTGCCAGCAGACGGACGGACCAAGAGACCCAGTACTTC.